This entry describes one TCR beta chain. This clone was found many times. It has no known antigen specificity. The sample holds no much larger clone one base away, and base qualities are not on file. The record originates from a study of shared clonotypes between healthy human individuals (dated by TCRdb to between 2020 and 2021). For the study in its entirety: The cohort comprised a couple of women and three men aged 18 to 49 years. Leukapheresis yielded between about 0.8 and 8.9 billion PBMCs per donor. Libraries were prepared and TCR repertoires were sequenced by different laboratories using diverse techniques, in order to increase sequencing depth and limit assay-specific biases. To estimate repertoire size and how much clonotypes are shared between individuals, the study performed deep sequencing of blood TCR repertoires from about five healthy adults. For each donor, three plates each were used for CD4 naive and CD4 memory, two plates were used for CD8 naive, and one plate was used for CD8 memory. Here is what the overall study found, with its caveats: Rarefaction of sorted-subset datasets indicated incomplete sequencing despite the large sequencing depth. Pairwise subsampling indicated that sequencing depth was expected to affect the degree of clonotype sharing among donors. Because the study included only a small number of donors, the genetic and exposure-history diversity represented was limited. Naive subsets generally had larger estimated clonotype richness than memory subsets. Approximately 4.8% of naive CD4, approximately 3.7% of naive CD8, 2% to 2.5% of memory CD4, and about 0.4% of memory CD8 clonotypes were shared across a few donors. Clonotypes shared by all four sorted-subset donors showed higher generation probabilities than non-shared clonotypes. Sampling was restricted to blood, and TCR repertoires in tissues likely differ from the TCR repertoires found in blood.

The CDR3, from cysteine to phenylalanine, totals 15 residues. Only the CDR3 DNA is retained, 45 bases long and in frame from the first base. Here V drops 4 bases and J drops 2 bases, and the junction holds 7 bases not matched to any gene. For CDR1 and CDR2, the germline V gene lists SGHRS and YFSETQ. The donors were healthy, HIV-negative adults who had no recently reported acute infections or vaccinations. Every donor was a Caucasian adult living in Nashville, Tennessee, USA. CD4+ T cells were enriched through magnetic negative selection, after which naive cells were positively selected on CD45RA and the remaining negative fraction served as the memory subset. Blood was collected by leukapheresis, and PBMCs were isolated by Ficoll-Histopaque density gradient centrifugation and then cryopreserved in liquid nitrogen vapor phase. Purity and quantity of every magnetically sorted T cell population were checked by analytical flow cytometry. Genomic DNA was isolated from each sorted fraction and quantified by UV absorbance on a Nanodrop 2000c.

TCR CDR3 regions were amplified from genomic DNA by multiplex PCR using the deep immunoSEQ assay. For each cell subset, the extracted genomic DNA was distributed evenly across all wells of several immunoSEQ 96-well plates, and each plate served as one replicate. Each replicate PCR for sorted subsets received 200 ng genomic DNA, equal to roughly 30,000 T cell genomes. The purified libraries were quantified using a Qubit 3.0 fluorometer, sized with a Bioanalyzer 2100, and then quantified again using the KAPA Library Quantification kit. Every immunoSEQ 96-well plate was sequenced on a separate single-read 150-cycle Illumina NextSeq 550 flow cell. Per the source publication's procedure: Because only junctional sequences without quality scores were contained in the immunoSEQ output, filtering matching that applied to full-length reads could not be performed. Sequences were annotated with PyIR, a Python wrapper for IgBLAST v1.9, and V/J genes and CDR3 were assigned using IMGT germline references. Reads with weak V/J assignments (E-value above 1e-6), missing CDR3, stop codons, out-of-frame junctions, or ambiguous translated residues were removed. A V3J clonotype was defined by an identical inferred V gene, J gene, and CDR3 amino acid sequence. The percentage overlap between two repertoires was calculated by dividing the number of shared unique clonotypes by the size of the smaller repertoire. Repertoire richness was assessed with RTK rarefaction, the Chao1 estimator, and Recon v2.1 estimates of unobserved clonotypes. Generation probabilities were computed with OLGA for all TCRbeta clonotypes obtained by the gDNA method from four donors. Sourced from immuneACCESS, this table was stored by TCRdb with only in-frame sequences that have V and J called. A share of the clones is absent; for the studies checked, an unresolved V gene accounts for under half, and the remainder has no known explanation. The V and J calls and the clone size are those of that table, but D and trimming were determined from the DNA. Counted in this sample were about 340,000 clones; about 70% of them appeared once. Over 9.5% of the sample lies in the top ten.

The source is a man aged 25 to 40 in good health. The V gene is TRBV5-1 and the J gene is TRBJ2-7; 9 junctional bases match TRBD2. Input material: memory CD4+ T cells sorted from blood. Read against the paper, the sample's cell subset or site label means: CD45RA-negative fraction. CDR3 protein: CASSQAGGQTYEQYF. The sequenced DNA is TGCGCCAGCAGCCAGGCGGGAGGGCAAACCTACGAGCAGTACTTC.